This T cell receptor beta chain was recovered during a study of technical replicates of blood from a few donors. Germline CDR1 is SGHNT and CDR2 is YENEEA. The CDR3 totals 12 residues. Trimming shortened V by 6 bases and J by 8 bases, and 13 bases separated the two germline ends. Generated by immunoSEQ multiplex PCR, the TCRdb table keeps only in-frame clones and is missing some. Of about 83,000 clones listed, around 94% are singletons. This TCR was sampled from a human donor in good health. The V gene is TRBV11-3, the J gene TRBJ1-1; no firm D call. The sequencing sample was made of T cells isolated from PBMCs. CDR3 sequence (DNA): TGTGCCAGCAGAGGAAATGACAAGGAAGCTTTCTTT. It specifies CASRGNDKEAFF.